This T cell receptor (beta chain) emerged from a study of technical replicates of blood from a handful of donors (dated by TCRdb to 2016 to 2017). V is reduced by 5 bases and J by 7 bases, leaving a spacing of 19 bases between them. Reading from cysteine to phenylalanine, the CDR3 counts 15 amino acids. Just CDR3 DNA is preserved here, 45 bases in frame from base 1. The germline V gene specifies SGDLS as CDR1 and YYNGEE as CDR2. The protocol used for the library was the immunoSEQ multiplex PCR assay. The table comes from immuneACCESS by way of TCRdb, which keeps in-frame sequences with V and J called. Part of the clones is missing from these tables; in studies checked, under half for an unresolved V gene and the rest for unknown reasons. The sample table records fewer than 110,000 clones; nearly 96% of these occur just once. The ten largest clones take up 0.2% to 0.25% of the sample. Note on this clone: There is no known antigen for this receptor. No base quality information exists; no much larger clone differs at one position.

This receptor chain uses TRBV9 and TRBJ1-5; TRBD1 is perhaps the D gene, given 6 matching bases. Sequencing was done on a sample of T cells isolated from PBMCs. The receptor was isolated from a human donor in good health. CDR3 protein: CASSASGGTNQPQHF. The sequence in DNA is TGTGCCAGCAGTGCAAGCGGGGGCACAAACCAGCCCCAGCATTTT.